The rows below give T cell receptor beta chains drawn from one sample of a study of blood T cell repertoires in COVID-19. The protocol was immunoSEQ multiplex PCR, while the TCRdb copy is restricted to in-frame clones and leaves out a portion. The sample records 100,000 or so clones, approximately 91% being singletons. The material sequenced was peripheral blood. The receptors stem from an older woman with acute or convalescent COVID-19. Both conserved end residues are part of each CDR3. D genes are given only for firm matches. The size entry is marked missing in some rows and otherwise reads once, few, many or a size class.

>-|TRBD1|TRBV6-1|16|TRBJ2-1
TGTGCCAGCAGTGGGGGACAGGGACTATCCTACAATGAGCAGTTCTTC
CASSGGQGLSYNEQFF
>-|TRBD1|TRBV24-1|15|TRBJ1-4
TGTGCCACCAGTGATTCCGGGACAGGGGATGAAAAACTGTTTTTT
CATSDSGTGDEKLFF
>-|TRBD1|TRBV6-6|12|TRBJ1-1
TGTGCCAGCAGTTATCAGACAGGGTTGGCTTTCTTT
CASSYQTGLAFF
>-|TRBD2|TRBV4-1|15|TRBJ2-5
TGCGCCAGCAGCCAAGGCCTAGCGGGGCAAGAGACCCAGTACTTC
CASSQGLAGQETQYF
>-|-|TRBV24-1|13|TRBJ2-3
TGTGCCACCATGAAGGGAGGAGGGGATACGCAGTATTTT
CATMKGGGDTQYF
>-|-|TRBV6-1|15|TRBJ1-3
TGTGCCAGCAGTGACCGGGGACTTGGGGGAAACACCATATATTTT
CASSDRGLGGNTIYF
>-|-|TRBV20-1|13|TRBJ2-5
TGCAGTGCTAGTCGAGCTAGCAGGGAGACCCAGTACTTC
CSASRASRETQYF
>-|-|TRBV9|14|TRBJ1-2
TGTGCCAGCAGCCCCCCCAGTTTTCCCTATGGCTACACCTTC
CASSPPSFPYGYTF
>-|TRBD1|TRBV5-4|14|TRBJ1-6
TGTGCCAGCAGCGCGGAGGGGGCCCTTTCACCCCTCCACTTT
CASSAEGALSPLHF
>-|TRBD1|TRBV4-2|15|TRBJ2-2
TGTGCCAGCAGCCCTTGGACAGGGGGCACCGGGGAGCTGTTTTTT
CASSPWTGGTGELFF
>once|TRBD1|TRBV29-1|13|TRBJ2-1
TGCAGCGTTTGGACAGGGGCGAGCAATGAGCAGTTCTTC
CSVWTGASNEQFF
>-|-|TRBV6-2/TRBV6-3|16|TRBJ1-1
TGTGCCAGCAGTTACTCACCCCAGGAGGGCAACACTGAAGCTTTCTTT
CASSYSPQEGNTEAFF
>-|-|TRBV9|15|TRBJ1-3
TGTGCCAGCAGCGGGTTGGAGGGCCCTGGAAACACCATATATTTT
CASSGLEGPGNTIYF
>-|-|TRBV3-1/TRBV3-2|12|TRBJ1-1
TGTGCCAGCGGCCCGGGGAACACTGAAGCTTTCTTT
CASGPGNTEAFF
>once|-|TRBV27|13|TRBJ1-2
TGTGCCAGCAGTTTCGACCGGACTTATGGCTACACCTTC
CASSFDRTYGYTF
>-|TRBD2|TRBV5-1|13|TRBJ2-3
TGCGCCAGCAACCCCCTGGGAGGGGATACGCAGTATTTT
CASNPLGGDTQYF
>-|-|TRBV7-9|13|TRBJ1-6
TGTGCCAGCAGCAGGGGTAATAATTCACCCCTCCACTTT
CASSRGNNSPLHF
>-|TRBD2|TRBV4-2|14|TRBJ2-1
TGTGCCAGCAGCCAAGATCCTAGCGGCAATGAGCAGTTCTTC
CASSQDPSGNEQFF
>-|-|TRBV28|13|TRBJ1-2
TGTGCCAGCAGTCCCCCGACAGTTTATGGCTACACCTTC
CASSPPTVYGYTF
>once|-|TRBV11-3|15|TRBJ2-3
TGTGCCAGCAGCTTATGGGGGGACGGCACAGATACGCAGTATTTT
CASSLWGDGTDTQYF
>-|TRBD2|TRBV7-3|17|TRBJ2-1
TGTGCCAGCAGCTTAACTCATCTAGCGGGAGGGAGCAATGAGCAGTTCTTC
CASSLTHLAGGSNEQFF
>-|-|TRBV12-2|20|TRBJ2-1
TGTGCAAGTCGCTTAGTTACACTAGCGGGAGGGTCCGGGTCGGACAATGAGCAGTTCTTC
CASRLVTLAGGSGSDNEQFF
>once|-|TRBV3-1/TRBV3-2|12|TRBJ1-2
TGTGCCAGCAGCCTCGGGGGGTATGGCTACACCTTC
CASSLGGYGYTF
>-|TRBD2|TRBV28|15|TRBJ2-5
TGTGCCAGCAGTTCCCCCGCGGGCGGGGGGGAGACCCAGTACTTC
CASSSPAGGGETQYF
>once|TRBD2|TRBV5-4|16|TRBJ2-3
TGTGCCAGCAGCTCCAAACTAGCGGGGGGGACAGATACGCAGTATTTT
CASSSKLAGGTDTQYF
>once|TRBD1|TRBV5-4|17|TRBJ1-5
TGTGCCAGCAGTCCCTTAAACAGGGGGCAAAGCAATCAGCCCCAGCATTTT
CASSPLNRGQSNQPQHF
>-|TRBD1|TRBV6-6|17|TRBJ1-1
TGTGCCAGCAGTCACGGGGGACAGATTACCTTGAACACTGAAGCTTTCTTT
CASSHGGQITLNTEAFF
>-|TRBD2|TRBV5-1|16|TRBJ2-2
TGCGCCAGCAGCTTGGGACTAGCGATGAACACCGGGGAGCTGTTTTTT
CASSLGLAMNTGELFF
>-|-|TRBV19|14|TRBJ1-5
TGTGCCAGTAGTCTCTACGATAGCAATCAGCCCCAGCATTTT
CASSLYDSNQPQHF
>-|-|TRBV3-1/TRBV3-2|11|TRBJ2-1
TGTGCCAGCAGCCAAGGAGGTGAGCAGTTCTTC
CASSQGGEQFF